The entry below describes one T cell receptor (beta chain). The antigen is undetermined. Compared with germline, one end of the junction differs, possibly owing to a read error. The length of the CDR3 is 14 residues. Germline assignment: CDR1 SEHNR and CDR2 FQNEAQ (reference sequence). In the PCR, 60 Vbeta and 13 Jbeta primers were used. Sequencing used immunoSEQ multiplex PCR; TCRdb keeps in-frame clones, though not all of them. The sample lists more than 150,000 clones, more than 70% occurring once. The data derive from a study of cytomegalovirus exposure and HLA in healthy donors. Overall study context: A prior analysis found roughly 110 million unique TCR beta sequences from 170 million or so T cells. Study findings and constraints: In a later analysis, a genetic analysis reported fewer productive-TCR N-insertions in an Asian-associated ancestry cluster than the cohort average. The listing of roughly 160 TCR beta chains classed them as cytomegalovirus-associated. Highest at DRB1 and lowest at HLA-C, TCR association rates differed among HLA loci in a later analysis.

The specimen sequenced was PBMCs. The genes are TRBV7-9 and TRBJ1-1, with D possibly matching TRBD1 (5 bases). This clonotype originated in a boy between 10 and 17 years old in good health and CMV-seronegative. CDR3: CASSLGQGRTEAFF. DNA of the CDR3: TGTGCCAGCAGTTTAGGTCAGGGAAGGACTGAAGCTTTCTTT.